This TCR beta chain was captured in a study of T cells in Graves' hyperthyroidism and ophthalmopathy. Broader study findings: Blood samples included most of the expanded thyroid clonotypes exceeding 0.001. Ophthalmopathy stood apart from stable hyperthyroidism in a 13 V-J model.

The germline CDR1 and CDR2 sequences are LNHDA and SQIVND (reference sequence). Trimming removed 3 bases from V and 3 bases from J, with 9 bases in between. This CDR3 has 14 amino acids. At least ten counts were recorded for this clonotype. Its cognate antigen is unknown. Amplification yielded TCR beta CDR3 regions, with RNA transcripts as the source. The HTBI primer set drove a first-round RT-PCR of the TCR CDR3. One entry per CDR3 protein, called by TCRdb with MiXCR from the multiplex PCR reads. The sample holds hundreds of thousands of distinct CDR3 sequences, roughly 50% seen once. Uncontrolled infection, other autoimmune disease, pregnancy and lactation each barred patients from inclusion. Clinical symptoms, serum thyroxine and TRAb, thyroid ultrasound and orbital computed tomography were used for the diagnoses.

The TCR sequence derives from a woman younger than 30 with Graves' hyperthyroidism. The chain carries TRBV19 and TRBJ1-3; the D is unclear. The sample consisted of peripheral blood or thyroid tissue (not recorded which). For the CDR3, the DNA is TGTGCCAGTAGTATGACGATGCTTGGAAACACCATATATTTT. Encoded protein: CASSMTMLGNTIYF.